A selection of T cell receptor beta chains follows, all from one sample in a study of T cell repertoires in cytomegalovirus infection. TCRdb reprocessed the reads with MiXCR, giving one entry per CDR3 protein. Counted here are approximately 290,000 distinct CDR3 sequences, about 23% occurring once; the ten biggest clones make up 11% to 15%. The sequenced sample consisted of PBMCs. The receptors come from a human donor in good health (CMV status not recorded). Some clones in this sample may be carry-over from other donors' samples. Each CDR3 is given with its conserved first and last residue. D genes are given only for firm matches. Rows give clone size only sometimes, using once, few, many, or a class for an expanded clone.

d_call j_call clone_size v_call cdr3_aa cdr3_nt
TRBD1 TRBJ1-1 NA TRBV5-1 CASSLRQGEGAFF TGCGCCAGCAGCTTGAGGCAGGGGGAAGGAGCTTTCTTT
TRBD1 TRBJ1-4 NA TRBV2 CASRDRGFPNEKLFF TGTGCCAGCAGAGACAGGGGTTTCCCTAATGAAAAACTGTTTTTT
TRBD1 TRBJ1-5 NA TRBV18 CASSWDRGGSNQPQHF TGTGCCAGCTCATGGGACAGGGGTGGAAGCAATCAGCCCCAGCATTTT
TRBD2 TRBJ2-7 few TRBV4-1 CASSQESLAGSTYEQYF TGCGCCAGCAGCCAAGAGAGCCTAGCGGGGAGCACCTACGAGCAGTACTTC
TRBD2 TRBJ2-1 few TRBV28 CASSISGDWGNEQFF TGTGCCAGCAGCATTAGCGGGGATTGGGGCAATGAGCAGTTCTTC
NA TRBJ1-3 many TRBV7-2 CASSKGGNTIYF TGTGCCAGCAGCAAGGGTGGAAACACCATATATTTT
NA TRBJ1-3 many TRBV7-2 CASSGTRTIYF TGTGCCAGCAGCGGGACCCGCACCATATATTTT
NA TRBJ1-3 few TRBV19 CASSLWQLSGNTIYF TGTGCCAGTAGCCTCTGGCAGCTTTCTGGAAACACCATATATTTT
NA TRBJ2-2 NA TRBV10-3 CAISELPPGPLNTGELFF TGTGCCATCAGTGAGTTACCACCGGGACCCCTGAACACCGGGGAGCTGTTTTTT
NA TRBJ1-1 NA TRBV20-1 CSGDRGAEAFF TGCAGTGGAGACCGGGGGGCTGAAGCTTTCTTT
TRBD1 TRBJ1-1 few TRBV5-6 CASSWTGNAEAFF TGTGCCAGCAGCTGGACAGGGAACGCTGAAGCTTTCTTT
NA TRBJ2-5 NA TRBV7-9 CASSPQGGDGETQYF TGTGCCAGCAGCCCACAGGGAGGAGATGGAGAGACCCAGTACTTC
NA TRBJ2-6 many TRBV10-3 CAISELPSGANVLTF TGTGCCATCAGTGAGCTCCCATCTGGGGCCAACGTCCTGACTTTC
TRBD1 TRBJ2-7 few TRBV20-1 CSARTGIYEQYF TGCAGTGCCCGGACAGGGATCTACGAGCAGTACTTC
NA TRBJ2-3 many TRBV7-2 CASGGRGDTQYF TGTGCCAGTGGGGGGCGGGGCGATACGCAGTATTTT
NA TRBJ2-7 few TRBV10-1 CASSGQMPPYEQYF TGCGCCAGCAGTGGACAGATGCCCCCCTACGAGCAGTACTTC
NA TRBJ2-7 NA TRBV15 CATSSTALSYEQYF TGTGCCACCAGCTCCACCGCTCTTTCCTACGAGCAGTACTTC
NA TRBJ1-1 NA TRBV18 CASSSDQYEAAFF TGTGCCAGCTCAAGCGACCAGTACGAAGCCGCTTTCTTT
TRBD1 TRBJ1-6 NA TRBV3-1 CASRQGAGNSPLHF TGTGCCAGCAGACAGGGGGCAGGTAATTCACCCCTCCACTTT
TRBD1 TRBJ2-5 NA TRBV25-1 CASNERRTGGDETQYF TGTGCCAGCAACGAACGGAGGACAGGGGGCGATGAGACCCAGTACTTC
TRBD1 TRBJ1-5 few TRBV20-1 CSARASGGGEQPQHF TGCAGTGCTAGAGCCTCCGGAGGGGGCGAACAGCCCCAGCATTTT
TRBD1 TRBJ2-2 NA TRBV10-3 CANRQGDGELFF TGTGCCAACCGACAGGGTGACGGGGAGCTGTTTTTT
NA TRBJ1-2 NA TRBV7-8 CASSLARAGYTF TGTGCCAGCAGCTTAGCGCGAGCTGGCTACACCTTC
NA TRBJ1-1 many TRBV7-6 CASSSGIGVTNTEAFF TGTGCCAGCAGCTCCGGAATAGGGGTTACGAACACTGAAGCTTTCTTT
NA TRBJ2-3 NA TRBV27 CASSLSRPTIEDTQYF TGTGCCAGCAGTTTATCGCGGCCCACGATAGAAGATACGCAGTATTTT
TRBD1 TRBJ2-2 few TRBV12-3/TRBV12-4 CASRPSTGALITGELFF TGTGCCAGCAGACCATCGACAGGGGCTTTGATTACCGGGGAGCTGTTTTTT
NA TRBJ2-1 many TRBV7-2 CASSLEKSSYNEQFF TGTGCCAGCAGCTTAGAGAAGAGCTCCTACAATGAGCAGTTCTTC
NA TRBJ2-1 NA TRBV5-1 CASSLEPGGHELEQFF TGCGCCAGCAGCTTGGAGCCGGGCGGCCACGAGCTTGAGCAGTTCTTC
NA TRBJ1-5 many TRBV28 CASSLTLPNQPQHF TGTGCCAGCAGTTTAACATTGCCCAATCAGCCCCAGCATTTT
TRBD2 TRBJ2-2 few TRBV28 CASITGGAAGELFF TGTGCCAGCATCACCGGGGGGGCGGCCGGGGAGCTGTTTTTT
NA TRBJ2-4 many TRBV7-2 CASSSPVAKNIQYF TGTGCCAGCAGCTCCCCGGTAGCCAAAAACATTCAGTACTTC
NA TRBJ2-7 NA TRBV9 CASSVGNLGDEQYF TGTGCCAGCAGCGTAGGTAACTTGGGGGACGAGCAGTACTTC
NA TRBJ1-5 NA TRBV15 CATSTESAGASNQPQHF TGTGCCACCAGCACCGAATCCGCAGGGGCGAGTAATCAGCCCCAGCATTTT
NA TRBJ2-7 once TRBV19 CASSPPGHNEQYF TGTGCCAGTAGTCCCCCCGGACATAACGAGCAGTACTTC
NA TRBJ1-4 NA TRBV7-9 CASIGRDREKLFF TGTGCCAGCATCGGTCGGGATCGGGAAAAACTGTTTTTT
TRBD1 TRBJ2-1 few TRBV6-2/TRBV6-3 CASYHRGYGNEQFF TGTGCCAGCTACCACAGGGGGTACGGAAATGAGCAGTTCTTC
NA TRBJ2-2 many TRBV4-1 CASSYRLVRTGELFF TGCGCCAGCAGCTACAGACTAGTTCGCACCGGGGAGCTGTTTTTT
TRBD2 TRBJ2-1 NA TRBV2 CASSREAGGLENEQFF TGTGCCAGCAGTCGCGAAGCGGGGGGGTTGGAGAATGAGCAGTTCTTC
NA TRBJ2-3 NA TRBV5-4 CASSGGKTTDTQYF TGTGCCAGCAGCGGGGGTAAAACCACAGATACGCAGTATTTT
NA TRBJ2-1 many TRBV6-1 CASSDLGGAYNEQFF TGTGCCAGCAGTGATTTAGGGGGGGCCTACAATGAGCAGTTCTTC
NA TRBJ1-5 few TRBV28 CASSALGGARNQPQHF TGTGCCAGCAGTGCCCTCGGGGGGGCTCGGAATCAGCCCCAGCATTTT
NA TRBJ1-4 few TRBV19 CASSQQVMNEKLFF TGTGCCAGTAGTCAACAGGTGATGAATGAAAAACTGTTTTTT
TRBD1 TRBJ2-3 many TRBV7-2 CASSLRDRPHF TGTGCCAGCAGCTTAAGGGACAGGCCGCATTTT
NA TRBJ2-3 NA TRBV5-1 CASSLYGPTSSTDTQYF TGCGCCAGCAGCTTGTACGGACCTACGTCTAGCACAGATACGCAGTATTTT
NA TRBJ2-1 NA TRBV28 CASRDGGSNYNEQFF TGTGCCAGCAGGGATGGGGGGAGTAACTACAATGAGCAGTTCTTC
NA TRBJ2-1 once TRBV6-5 CASQINEQFF TGTGCCAGTCAAATCAATGAGCAGTTCTTC
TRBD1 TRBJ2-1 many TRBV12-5 CASGLGVRQGVYNEQFF TGTGCTAGTGGTTTGGGGGTCCGACAGGGGGTCTACAATGAGCAGTTCTTC
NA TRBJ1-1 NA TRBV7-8 CASSQIGGRPEAFF TGTGCCAGCAGCCAAATTGGAGGGCGGCCTGAAGCTTTCTTT
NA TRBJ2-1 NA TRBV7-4 CASSPHTGFNYNEQFF TGTGCCAGCAGCCCCCACACCGGATTCAACTACAATGAGCAGTTCTTC